These 9 T cell receptor beta chains were all obtained from the same sample, sequenced in a study of blood T cell repertoires in COVID-19. The assay was immunoSEQ multiplex PCR, and TCRdb's table has in-frame clones only and misses some. The sample lists about 240,000 clones; roughly 82% were seen once. Sequencing used peripheral blood. The receptors derive from an elderly man with acute or convalescent COVID-19.

With respect to this clone: A read error may produce the germline difference seen at one junction end. J is TRBJ2-7 and V is TRBV27; the D gene is possibly TRBD2 (7 bases). Germline V gives CDR1 MNHEY, CDR2 SMNVEV (reference sequence). The CDR3 is 16 residues long. CDR3 loop: CASTPRGGGPSDEQYF. DNA of the CDR3: TGTGCCAGCACTCCCAGGGGCGGGGGCCCCTCCGACGAGCAGTACTTC.

This clone was detected a few times. The chain employs TRBV3-1 (or the pseudogene TRBV3-2) and TRBJ1-6; 10 nucleotides line up with TRBD1. CDR1 is LGHDT, CDR2 YNNKEL, per germline (reference sequence). The CDR3 has 15 residues. V shed 6 bases and J 9 bases; nucleotides not matched to a gene: 8. The chain's CDR3 is CASSPSTGGSSPLHF. Written as DNA, the CDR3 is TGTGCCAGCAGTCCTTCGACAGGGGGCAGTTCACCCCTCCACTTT.

The chain has TRBV5-4 and TRBJ1-1; 10 bases are a match to TRBD1. After removal of 2 bases from V and 0 bases from J, the junction contained 1 base not matched to a gene. The CDR3 extends over 15 amino acids. Looked up from germline, CDR1 is SGHNT and CDR2 is YYREEE (reference sequence). The CDR3, as DNA: TGTGCCAGCAGCTTAGGGACAGGGGTGAACACTGAAGCTTTCTTT. The encoded protein is CASSLGTGVNTEAFF.

In its sample, this clone was seen a few times. The chain recombines TRBV6-5 with TRBJ2-7, with TRBD1 identical over 7 bases. The CDR3 consists of 15 residues. The germline gives CDR1 MNHEY, CDR2 SVGAGI. V lost 1 base and J lost 3; bases outside the gene matches: 6. As DNA, the CDR3 is TGTGCCAGCAGTTACTTCCCGGGACAGCACTACGAGCAGTACTTC. Its translation is CASSYFPGQHYEQYF.

This chain links TRBV12-5 with TRBJ1-2; 11 nucleotides match TRBD1. The germline CDR1 and CDR2 sequences are LGHNT and FRNRAP. This CDR3 is built from 14 residues. V gave up 5 bases and J gave up 4 bases; unmatched junction bases: 3. The CDR3 region is CASGTGQGAYGYTF. CDR3 nucleotide sequence: TGTGCTAGTGGTACCGGACAGGGGGCCTATGGCTACACCTTC.

The chain employs TRBV5-5 and TRBJ2-3; 7 bases match TRBD1. CDR3 length: 16 amino acids. V lost 5 bases and J lost 2; bases outside the gene matches: 11. Germline-derived CDR1 and CDR2 are SGHKS and YYEKEE (reference sequence). This CDR3 reads CASSRTGRGATDTQYF. The CDR3 coding sequence is TGTGCCAGCAGTAGGACAGGACGAGGGGCCACAGATACGCAGTATTTT.

There are a few counts of this clone. The chain combines TRBV27 with TRBJ1-1; 8 bases map to TRBD1. The CDR3 is 17 amino acids. Germline trimming cut 3 bases from V and 3 bases from J; bases unmatched to any gene: 12. CDR1 is MNHEY, CDR2 SMNVEV, per germline (reference sequence). CDR3 in amino acids: CASSFYRGKVTDTEAFF. CDR3 nucleotide sequence: TGTGCCAGCAGTTTCTACAGGGGGAAGGTGACGGACACTGAAGCTTTCTTT.

This chain connects TRBV28 to TRBJ1-3; the match to TRBD1 covers 7 bases. The J segment lost 2 bases and the V segment lost 7 bases, leaving 5 bases of the junction unmatched. This CDR3 spans 14 amino acids. Germline CDR1 is MDHEN and CDR2 is SYDVKM. CDR3 DNA sequence: TGTGCCAGCACCGAGGGGGCGACTGGAAACACCATATATTTT. Its translation is CASTEGATGNTIYF. Supplemented by reference TRBV28 and TRBJ1-3, the full variable domain reads DVKVTQSSRYLVKRTGEKVFLECVQDMDHENMFWYRQDPGLGLRLIYFSYDVKMKEKGDIPEGYSVSREKKERFSLILESASTNQTSMYLCASTEGATGNTIYFGEGSWLTVV.

V is TRBV18 and J is TRBJ2-7, with 9 nucleotides matching TRBD1. Trimming took 0 bases from V and 7 from J; bases not matched to a gene: 16. This CDR3 comprises 18 residues. Germline CDR1 KGHSH, CDR2 LQKENI. CDR3 sequence reads: CASSPPSIGQGMNREQYF. The CDR3, as DNA: TGTGCCAGCTCACCACCTTCAATAGGACAGGGGATGAATCGTGAGCAGTACTTC.